A selection of T cell receptor beta chains follows, all from one sample in a study of CD8 T cells in Susac syndrome. One entry per CDR3 protein, called by TCRdb with MiXCR from the immunoSEQ multiplex PCR reads. The table has 84,000 or so distinct CDR3 sequences, 90% to 95% seen once; the top ten hold more than 0.8%. Sequenced: CD8+ T cells from PBMCs. All receptors derive from a human donor with Susac syndrome. CDR3s include the opening cysteine and the closing phenylalanine or tryptophan. The order of the fields is J gene, D gene, clone size, V gene, CDR3 protein, CDR3 DNA. A D gene is named only where the DNA matches it firmly. A row's size may be missing; if present it is once, few, many or a size class.

j_call: TRBJ1-2; d_call: -; clone_size: -; v_call: TRBV6-4; cdr3_aa: CASSELGRGGIYGYTF; cdr3_nt: TGTGCCAGCAGTGAATTGGGGCGCGGAGGCATCTATGGCTACACCTTC
j_call: TRBJ2-1; d_call: -; clone_size: -; v_call: TRBV5-1; cdr3_aa: CASSGQPTYNEQFF; cdr3_nt: TGCGCCAGCAGCGGACAGCCCACCTACAATGAGCAGTTCTTC
j_call: TRBJ2-7; d_call: TRBD2; clone_size: -; v_call: TRBV4-1; cdr3_aa: CASSPLAGASGREQYF; cdr3_nt: TGCGCCAGCAGCCCACTAGCGGGAGCTTCGGGGAGAGAGCAGTACTTC
j_call: TRBJ2-3; d_call: -; clone_size: once; v_call: TRBV4-3; cdr3_aa: CASSQVSLAADTQYF; cdr3_nt: TGCGCCAGCAGCCAAGTTAGCCTAGCAGCAGATACGCAGTATTTT
j_call: TRBJ2-2; d_call: -; clone_size: once; v_call: TRBV29-1; cdr3_aa: CSVSTNTGELFF; cdr3_nt: TGCAGCGTATCCACGAACACCGGGGAGCTGTTTTTT
j_call: TRBJ2-7; d_call: -; clone_size: -; v_call: TRBV3-1; cdr3_aa: CASSQDPQGYEQYF; cdr3_nt: TGTGCCAGCAGCCAAGATCCACAGGGCTACGAGCAGTACTTC
j_call: TRBJ2-1; d_call: TRBD2; clone_size: few; v_call: TRBV20-1; cdr3_aa: CSATTSGGRNEQFF; cdr3_nt: TGCAGTGCAACAACTAGCGGGGGGCGGAATGAGCAGTTCTTC
j_call: TRBJ2-3; d_call: -; clone_size: -; v_call: TRBV14; cdr3_aa: CASSLGLVDTQYF; cdr3_nt: TGTGCCAGCAGCCTGGGATTGGTTGATACGCAGTATTTT
j_call: TRBJ1-3; d_call: -; clone_size: -; v_call: TRBV12-3/TRBV12-4; cdr3_aa: CASSFTASGNTIYF; cdr3_nt: TGTGCCAGCAGTTTTACGGCGTCTGGAAACACCATATATTTT
j_call: TRBJ1-1; d_call: -; clone_size: once; v_call: TRBV6-4; cdr3_aa: CASSDSMEENTEAFF; cdr3_nt: TGTGCCAGCAGTGACTCGATGGAGGAGAACACTGAAGCTTTCTTT
j_call: TRBJ2-7; d_call: -; clone_size: -; v_call: TRBV5-1; cdr3_aa: CASSRRGYEQYF; cdr3_nt: TGCGCCAGCAGCCGCCGGGGCTACGAGCAGTACTTC
j_call: TRBJ1-2; d_call: TRBD1; clone_size: -; v_call: TRBV7-9; cdr3_aa: CASSLYRTGDYGYTF; cdr3_nt: TGTGCCAGCAGCTTATACCGAACAGGGGACTATGGCTACACCTTC
j_call: TRBJ2-1; d_call: -; clone_size: -; v_call: TRBV2; cdr3_aa: CASSESTVLYNEQFF; cdr3_nt: TGTGCCAGCAGTGAAAGTACAGTCCTTTACAATGAGCAGTTCTTC
j_call: TRBJ1-5; d_call: TRBD1; clone_size: -; v_call: TRBV16; cdr3_aa: CASSPDRAQPQHF; cdr3_nt: TGTGCCAGCAGCCCCGACAGGGCTCAGCCCCAGCATTTT
j_call: TRBJ1-2; d_call: -; clone_size: once; v_call: TRBV7-9; cdr3_aa: CASSLGGGVDGYTF; cdr3_nt: TGTGCCAGCAGCTTAGGCGGAGGGGTCGACGGCTACACCTTC
j_call: TRBJ2-7; d_call: -; clone_size: -; v_call: TRBV6-1; cdr3_aa: CASSPFEPTEAGAYEQYF; cdr3_nt: TGTGCCAGCAGCCCCTTCGAACCGACAGAGGCAGGGGCCTACGAGCAGTACTTC
j_call: TRBJ2-5; d_call: -; clone_size: -; v_call: TRBV12-3/TRBV12-4; cdr3_aa: CASQGAETQYF; cdr3_nt: TGTGCCAGCCAGGGTGCGGAGACCCAGTACTTC
j_call: TRBJ2-1; d_call: TRBD1; clone_size: -; v_call: TRBV12-3/TRBV12-4; cdr3_aa: CASSQTGDEQFF; cdr3_nt: TGTGCCAGCAGTCAGACAGGGGATGAGCAGTTCTTC
j_call: TRBJ2-1; d_call: TRBD2; clone_size: -; v_call: TRBV12-3/TRBV12-4; cdr3_aa: CASSPGGAEQFF; cdr3_nt: TGTGCCAGCAGCCCCGGGGGGGCTGAGCAGTTCTTC
j_call: TRBJ2-1; d_call: TRBD1; clone_size: once; v_call: TRBV5-4; cdr3_aa: CASSFGVGDSDNEQFF; cdr3_nt: TGTGCCAGCAGCTTCGGGGTTGGGGACAGTGACAATGAGCAGTTCTTC
j_call: TRBJ2-7; d_call: -; clone_size: -; v_call: TRBV12-3/TRBV12-4; cdr3_aa: CASSSDGYEQYF; cdr3_nt: TGTGCCAGCAGTTCGGACGGCTACGAGCAGTACTTC
j_call: TRBJ2-4; d_call: -; clone_size: -; v_call: TRBV5-6; cdr3_aa: CASSWSGNIQYF; cdr3_nt: TGTGCCAGCAGCTGGAGTGGCAACATTCAGTACTTC
j_call: TRBJ2-5; d_call: -; clone_size: -; v_call: TRBV28; cdr3_aa: CASSLPGTDSYQETQYF; cdr3_nt: TGTGCCAGCAGCCTCCCCGGGACGGACTCGTACCAAGAGACCCAGTACTTC
j_call: TRBJ2-5; d_call: TRBD1; clone_size: -; v_call: TRBV6-5; cdr3_aa: CASSPGQEIETQYF; cdr3_nt: TGTGCCAGCAGTCCTGGACAGGAGATAGAGACCCAGTACTTC
j_call: TRBJ2-7; d_call: -; clone_size: -; v_call: TRBV25-1; cdr3_aa: CASSASEAEVDEQYF; cdr3_nt: TGTGCCAGCAGTGCCTCGGAGGCGGAAGTCGACGAGCAGTACTTC
j_call: TRBJ2-5; d_call: TRBD2; clone_size: -; v_call: TRBV7-9; cdr3_aa: CASNAGAVETQYF; cdr3_nt: TGTGCCAGCAACGCGGGAGCGGTAGAGACCCAGTACTTC
j_call: TRBJ2-1; d_call: TRBD1; clone_size: -; v_call: TRBV24-1; cdr3_aa: CATSDWTGEFF; cdr3_nt: TGTGCCACCAGTGACTGGACAGGGGAGTTCTTC
j_call: TRBJ2-6; d_call: -; clone_size: once; v_call: TRBV29-1; cdr3_aa: CSVEGTKSGANVLTF; cdr3_nt: TGCAGCGTTGAGGGGACGAAATCTGGGGCCAACGTCCTGACTTTC
j_call: TRBJ2-7; d_call: -; clone_size: -; v_call: TRBV27; cdr3_aa: CASSPTAVGLSSYEQYF; cdr3_nt: TGTGCCAGCAGTCCCACCGCGGTAGGCCTAAGCTCCTACGAGCAGTACTTC
j_call: TRBJ2-7; d_call: TRBD1; clone_size: -; v_call: TRBV12-3/TRBV12-4; cdr3_aa: CASSPTGTGYEQYF; cdr3_nt: TGTGCCAGCAGTCCTACCGGGACAGGGTACGAGCAGTACTTC